Sequencing of this T cell receptor beta chain was carried out in a study of blood T cell repertoires in COVID-19. The J segment lost 4 bases and the V segment lost 2 bases, leaving 0 bases of the junction unmatched. The CDR3 is 13 residues long. Per the germline V gene, CDR1 is SEHNR and CDR2 is FQNEAQ (reference sequence). TCRdb's copy holds only in-frame clones and misses some; the assay was immunoSEQ multiplex PCR. The sample holds around 120,000 clones, about 78% seen once. This clone has a handful of counts. The receptor's source is a man between 65 and 79 years old with acute or convalescent COVID-19. Sequences were obtained from peripheral blood. The chain is built from TRBV7-9 and TRBJ2-3; 7 nucleotides line up with TRBD1. The CDR3 DNA is TGTGCCAGCAGCTTAACAGGGGCAGATACGCAGTATTTT. Translating it yields CASSLTGADTQYF.